One and the same sample provided the 9 T cell receptor beta chains below, sequenced in a study of blood T cell repertoires in COVID-19 (TCRdb year 2020). The library relied on the immunoSEQ multiplex PCR assay. TCRdb provides this immuneACCESS table in a form limited to in-frame rearrangements. Some clones are lacking; in checked studies, under half of them reflect an unresolved V gene, and why the rest are absent is not known. This sample is represented by approximately 400,000 clones; about 80% of them were singletons. Around 1.1% of the sample rests with the top ten. Source material: peripheral blood. These receptors were obtained from a human donor with acute or convalescent COVID-19. The donor label of this sample is uncertain.

This rearrangement joins TRBV10-1 to TRBJ1-1; D unclear. Germline CDR1 WNHNN, CDR2 SYGVQD (reference sequence). Trimming took 3 bases from V and 1 from J, leaving 6 bases between them. The CDR3 is 13 residues long. The CDR3 is CASSEHPNTEAFF. DNA for the CDR3: TGCGCCAGCAGTGAACATCCGAACACTGAAGCTTTCTTT.

This chain connects TRBV10-3 to TRBJ2-7; 8 nucleotides align to TRBD2. After removal of 3 bases from V and 5 bases from J, the junction contained 15 bases not matched to a gene. CDR1 and CDR2 from the germline V gene are ENHRY and SYGVKD. CDR3 length: 17 residues. The CDR3 DNA is TGTGCCATCAGTGAAACCCTCGGAAGCGGGAGCTCACACGAGCAGTACTTC. Its translation: CAISETLGSGSSHEQYF.

V is TRBV11-2 and J is TRBJ2-5; 9 bases align to TRBD2. The CDR3 consists of 16 residues. Trimming took 1 base from V and 5 from J; bases not matched to a gene: 8. Germline V gene data show CDR1 as SGHAT and CDR2 as FQNNGV. The CDR3 loop reads CASSLVGGTSLETQYF. The DNA for the CDR3 is TGTGCCAGCAGCTTAGTCGGCGGGACTAGCTTGGAGACCCAGTACTTC.

The V call is TRBV2, the J call TRBJ1-5; D is unresolved. The germline V and J ends were trimmed by 8 bases and 0 bases, with 11 bases remaining between them. CDR1 and CDR2 (germline): SNHLY, FYNNEI. The CDR3 covers 14 residues. The chain's CDR3 is CASQTVLSNQPQHF. In nucleotides, the CDR3 is TGTGCCAGCCAAACAGTTCTTAGCAATCAGCCCCAGCATTTT. The variable domain in full, completed from reference TRBV2 and TRBJ1-5, reads EPEVTQTPSHQVTQMGQEVILRCVPISNHLYFYWYRQILGQKVEFLVSFYNNEISEKSEIFDDQFSVERPDGSNFTLKIRSTKLEDSAMYFCASQTVLSNQPQHFGDGTRLSIL.

The chain recombines TRBV18 with TRBJ1-5, with D unresolved. V lost 1 base to trimming and J lost 7 bases, with 14 bases between them. Germline V lookup: CDR1 KGHSH, CDR2 LQKENI. This CDR3 contains 15 residues. CDR3 sequence reads: CASSPLQDPGQPQHF. DNA for the CDR3: TGTGCCAGCTCACCACTCCAGGACCCGGGACAGCCCCAGCATTTT.

V gene TRBV4-1 combines with J gene TRBJ1-2; 8 nucleotides align to TRBD1. The V gene's germline CDR1 is MGHRA and CDR2 YSYEKL. V was clipped by 3 bases and J by 6 bases; unmatched bases: 15. This CDR3 spans 17 amino acids. CDR3 sequence reads: CASSQDLGTGLVDGYTF. The CDR3 DNA is TGCGCCAGCAGCCAGGACCTCGGGACAGGACTGGTTGATGGCTACACCTTC.

The CDR3 DNA follows: TGTGCCAGCAGTTACTCCGGGACTGGGCGTGGCAATGAGCAGTTCTTC. Its translation is CASSYSGTGRGNEQFF. The chain is built from TRBV6-5 and TRBJ2-1; D is perhaps TRBD2 (6 bases). The germline V gene has CDR1 MNHEY and CDR2 SVGAGI. This CDR3 comprises 16 residues. Trimming pared 0 bases from V and 6 bases from J, leaving 15 bases between.

The DNA of the CDR3 is TGTGCCAGCAGCCGGGGGACAGGGTTTAGCCGAATTAATCAGCCCCAGCATTTT. It codes for CASSRGTGFSRINQPQHF. The J gene is TRBJ1-5, the V gene TRBV21-1; the table's TRBD1 call for D was not verified on the DNA. TRBV21-1 is a pseudogene. The CDR3 consists of 18 residues.

The rearrangement joins TRBV3-1 (or the pseudogene TRBV3-2) to TRBJ1-5, with 8 bases aligning to TRBD1. The germline V gene has CDR1 LGHDT and CDR2 YNNKEL (reference sequence). V lost 4 bases, J lost 4 bases, and 6 bases stayed unmatched. The CDR3 sequence is 15 residues long. CDR3 amino acids: CASSLSGQGNQPQHF. CDR3 DNA sequence: TGTGCCAGCAGCCTGAGTGGACAGGGTAATCAGCCCCAGCATTTT.